This passage covers 22 T cell receptor beta chains from one sample sequenced in a study of cytomegalovirus exposure and HLA in healthy donors. The PCR contained 60 Vbeta and 13 Jbeta primers. The assay was immunoSEQ multiplex PCR, and TCRdb's table has in-frame clones only and misses some. The sample has about 190,000 clones; roughly four fifths are singletons. Sequencing was carried out using PBMCs. Source of these receptors: a woman between 18 and 30 years old in good health and CMV-seronegative.

The rearrangement joins TRBV4-1 to TRBJ2-7; TRBD2 might be the D (6 bases). The CDR3 covers 12 residues. The germline gives CDR1 MGHRA, CDR2 YSYEKL. V lost 4 bases and J 5 bases, leaving 9 bases between the germline ends. In DNA form, the CDR3 reads TGCGCCAGCAGCCCTGGCGGGGACGAGCAGTACTTC. Its translation: CASSPGGDEQYF.

The chain carries TRBV18 and TRBJ2-2; 7 positions agree with TRBD1. The V gene's germline CDR1 is KGHSH and CDR2 LQKENI. The length of the CDR3 is 15 residues. Losses at the gene ends were 2 bases for V and 7 bases for J; bases not matched to a gene: 7. The CDR3, as DNA: TGTGCCAGCTCACCAGGGACAGTTCGCCTCGGGGAGCTGTTTTTT. Translation: CASSPGTVRLGELFF.

The rearrangement uses TRBV2 and TRBJ2-5; 9 nucleotides match TRBD1. The CDR3 sequence is 15 residues long. With V trimmed by 6 bases and J by 5 bases, 10 bases remained unmatched. CDR1 and CDR2 (germline): SNHLY, FYNNEI. The CDR3 coding sequence is TGTGCCAGCAGCCTTCTGGGACAGGGTGGGGAGACCCAGTACTTC. Translating it yields CASSLLGQGGETQYF.

The CDR3 reads CASIPGSGQETQYF. The CDR3 coding sequence is TGTGCCAGCATCCCTGGGTCGGGCCAAGAGACCCAGTACTTC. J is TRBJ2-5 and V is TRBV7-2; D remains ambiguous. Trimming stripped 7 bases from V and 1 base from J, with 13 bases between. This CDR3 is built from 14 residues. The germline gives CDR1 SGHTA, CDR2 FQGNSA.

The chain couples TRBV5-1 to TRBJ2-1; 7 positions agree with TRBD2. The germline V gene encodes CDR1 SGHRS and CDR2 YFSETQ. Trimming at V came to 4 bases and at J to 6 bases, leaving 13 bases not matched to a gene. This CDR3 comprises 16 residues. This CDR3 is CASSPYEAGVFNEQFF. DNA of the CDR3: TGCGCCAGCAGCCCCTACGAGGCGGGAGTTTTCAATGAGCAGTTCTTC.

This clone occurred once. This sequence joins TRBV19 and TRBJ2-1; no clear D gene. The CDR3 covers 15 residues. In germline, CDR1 is LNHDA, CDR2 SQIVND (reference sequence). V was trimmed by 4 bases and J by 0 bases, leaving 10 bases between them. As DNA, the CDR3 is TGTGCCAGTAGTACATCTTTCAGCTCCTACAATGAGCAGTTCTTC. Protein product: CASSTSFSSYNEQFF.

Turning to this clone: One end of the junction does not line up with germline, which may come from a read error. The J gene is TRBJ1-5, the V gene TRBV13; 8 bases map to TRBD1. Looked up from germline, CDR1 is PRHDT and CDR2 is FYEKMQ (reference sequence). This CDR3 has 14 amino acids. The CDR3 spells CAGSLQGGNQPQHF. Written as DNA, the CDR3 is TGTGCCGGCAGCTTACAGGGGGGTAATCAGCCCCAGCATTTT.

The rearrangement links TRBV5-4 to TRBJ1-4, with TRBD1 identical over 8 bases. CDR1 is SGHNT and CDR2 is YYREEE in the germline V gene (reference sequence). This CDR3 region has 17 residues. V lost 4 bases, J lost 4 bases, and 12 bases stayed unmatched. In DNA form, the CDR3 reads TGTGCCAGCAGCCGGGAAAGGAGGACAGGGCTTAATGAAAAACTGTTTTTT. Residues: CASSRERRTGLNEKLFF.

This chain uses TRBV4-2 with TRBJ2-3, with D unresolved. The CDR3 loop spans 16 amino acids. V dropped 4 bases and J dropped 7 bases, with 21 bases sitting between them. Germline V gene lookup returns CDR1 LGHNA and CDR2 YNFKEQ. The CDR3 bases are TGTGCCAGCAGCCGAGGCGGCAACGCCGCGGCCCATACGCAGTATTTT. It codes for CASSRGGNAAAHTQYF.

The V gene is TRBV7-3, the J gene TRBJ2-3; 7 nucleotides match TRBD2. This CDR3 is built from 14 residues. CDR1 is SGHTA and CDR2 is FQGTGA in the germline V gene. V dropped 5 bases and J dropped 1; count of bases not matched to a gene: 3. The DNA for the CDR3 is TGTGCCAGCAGCCCAGCGGGACGCACAGATACGCAGTATTTT. As protein: CASSPAGRTDTQYF.

On this clone itself: A read error may account for a junction end that differs from germline. The chain employs TRBV7-9 and TRBJ2-7, with 9 bases that match TRBD2. CDR1 and CDR2 (germline): SEHNR, FQNEAQ (reference sequence). This CDR3 has 16 residues. The chain's CDR3 is CASSPESSGTSYGQYF. CDR3 coding DNA: TGTGCCAGCAGCCCTGAATCTAGCGGGACTTCCTACGGGCAGTACTTC.

J is TRBJ1-3 and V is TRBV10-3; the D is unclear. Deletions cut 3 bases from V and 0 bases from J, with 9 bases between. Germline V gives CDR1 ENHRY, CDR2 SYGVKD. The CDR3 runs 15 residues. DNA for the CDR3: TGTGCCATCAGTGATCGGGAGGTCTCTGGAAACACCATATATTTT. Protein: CAISDREVSGNTIYF.

V is TRBV5-1 and J is TRBJ2-7; a weak D match, TRBD2 (6 bases). Trimming removed 0 bases at V and 4 bases at J, with 14 bases between. The germline CDR1 and CDR2 sequences are SGHRS and YFSETQ. The CDR3 has 15 residues. CDR3 sequence (DNA): TGCGCCAGCAGCTTGGTAGTAGCGGACCCTTACGAGCAGTACTTC. This translates into CASSLVVADPYEQYF.

This chain joins TRBV28 and TRBJ1-1; possible D gene TRBD1, 6 bases. V shed 2 bases and J shed 0 bases, with 10 bases lying between them. The CDR3 is made up of 15 amino acids. Germline CDR1 reads MDHEN; CDR2 reads SYDVKM. CDR3 region: CASSLAGTLNTEAFF. The CDR3 bases are TGTGCCAGCAGTTTAGCCGGGACACTGAACACTGAAGCTTTCTTT.

The rearrangement uses TRBV6-1 and TRBJ1-2; tentative D call: TRBD1 (5 bases). CDR1 is MNHNS and CDR2 is SASEGT in the germline V gene. V lost 10 bases and J lost 4, with 22 bases in between. This CDR3 region has 15 residues. CDR3 protein: CATSVGGGALYGYTF. The CDR3 DNA sequence: TGTGCCACCTCGGTGGGGGGTGGGGCTCTCTATGGCTACACCTTC.

The CDR3 DNA sequence: TGTGCCAGCAGTTACGGGACAGGGGCATCTGAAGCTTTCTTT. This encodes CASSYGTGASEAFF. This sequence joins TRBV6-6 and TRBJ1-1, with 10 bases matching TRBD1. There are 14 residues in the CDR3. V shed 2 bases, J shed 6 bases, and the junction held 3 bases outside the gene matches. Germline V CDR1 and CDR2: MNHNY, SVGAGI (reference sequence).

This chain uses TRBV6-6 with TRBJ2-5; 7 nucleotides agree with TRBD2. Unmatched junction bases numbered 6, after V lost 7 bases and J lost 4 bases. Germline CDR1 MNHNY, CDR2 SVGAGI (reference sequence). The CDR3 is 13 residues long. The CDR3: CASNEGGRETQYF. CDR3 nucleotide sequence: TGTGCCAGCAACGAGGGAGGGAGAGAGACCCAGTACTTC.

The J gene is TRBJ2-2, the V gene TRBV11-3; possibly TRBD2 for D (5 bases). CDR1 is SGHNT and CDR2 is YENEEA in the germline V gene. V was trimmed by 0 bases and J by 4 bases, leaving 6 bases between them. The CDR3 spans 14 residues. CDR3 DNA sequence: TGTGCCAGCAGCTTAGAGGGAGCCACCGGGGAGCTGTTTTTT. Translating it yields CASSLEGATGELFF.

The V and J genes are TRBV7-9 and TRBJ1-2; D might be TRBD1 (5 bases). Trimming shortened V by 4 bases and J by 2 bases, and 14 bases separated the two germline ends. Germline assignment: CDR1 SEHNR and CDR2 FQNEAQ (reference sequence). CDR3 length: 15 residues. The CDR3 spells CASSWIRGSNYGYTF. CDR3 nucleotide sequence: TGTGCCAGCAGCTGGATCCGGGGGTCCAACTATGGCTACACCTTC.

The rearrangement uses TRBV2 and TRBJ2-5, with D perhaps matching TRBD1 (5 bases). Germline CDR1 SNHLY, CDR2 FYNNEI. The CDR3 runs 16 residues. V lost 4 bases to trimming and J lost 1 base, with 16 bases between them. DNA for the CDR3: TGTGCCAGCAGTGCCCTCAGGGCTTTGGGCCAAGAGACCCAGTACTTC. Translated, it gives CASSALRALGQETQYF. The full variable domain, in which reference TRBV2 and TRBJ2-5 provide the parts outside the CDR3, is EPEVTQTPSHQVTQMGQEVILRCVPISNHLYFYWYRQILGQKVEFLVSFYNNEISEKSEIFDDQFSVERPDGSNFTLKIRSTKLEDSAMYFCASSALRALGQETQYFGPGTRLLVL.

As to this clone: Other DNA sequences of this sample code for an identical CDR3. This chain uses TRBV9 with TRBJ1-3; D gene unclear. Trimming pared 0 bases from V and 4 bases from J, leaving 11 bases between. CDR1 and CDR2 (germline): SGDLS, YYNGEE. The CDR3 consists of 15 residues. The CDR3 here is CASSVGRGSGNTIYF. The CDR3 DNA follows: TGTGCCAGCAGCGTAGGTCGAGGGAGCGGAAACACCATATATTTT. The full variable domain, with the rest looked up from reference TRBV9 and TRBJ1-3, is DSGVTQTPKHLITATGQRVTLRCSPRSGDLSVYWYQQSLDQGLQFLIQYYNGEERAKGNILERFSAQQFPDLHSELNLSSLELGDSALYFCASSVGRGSGNTIYFGEGSWLTVV.

V usage is TRBV7-2 and J usage is TRBJ2-5; D might be TRBD2 (6 bases). This CDR3 is built from 13 residues. Germline V lookup: CDR1 SGHTA, CDR2 FQGNSA. V was clipped by 5 bases and J by 2 bases, with 9 bases between them. The CDR3 region is CASSRDWQETQYF. The CDR3 DNA reads TGTGCCAGCAGCCGGGACTGGCAAGAGACCCAGTACTTC.